This T cell receptor (beta chain) was observed in a study of cytomegalovirus exposure and HLA in healthy donors. On the study more broadly: A subsequent analysis stated that the 100 to 150 validation repertoires were run on the same platform as the approximately 700 first-cohort repertoires. Study results and caveats: Per published reports, the classifier diagnosed cytomegalovirus status with high specificity and sensitivity. While the bulk of TCR sequences proved rare, some public TCRs turned up in many donors. CMV antigen specificity was confirmed in vitro for a few CMV-associated chains.

In the case of this clone: The target antigen is unknown.

Between the trimmed V and J ends, which lost 0 bases and 5 bases, there was a span of 8 bases. Germline lookup yields CDR1 SGHDT and CDR2 YYEEEE. This CDR3 has 14 residues. Repertoires were generated with immunoSEQ multiplex PCR, while TCRdb's copy carries only in-frame clones and drops some. The sample lists 150,000 to 180,000 clones; approximately 86% were seen once. The source material was PBMCs. This rearrangement joins TRBV5-6 to TRBJ1-4, with D possibly being TRBD1 (5 bases). This clonotype was sampled from a man younger than 35 in good health and CMV-seropositive. The DNA for the CDR3 is TGTGCCAGCAGCTTGGGGGGCACGAATGAAAAACTGTTTTTT. Translated, it gives CASSLGGTNEKLFF.